This entry lists 12 T cell receptor beta chains sequenced from one sample in a study of cytomegalovirus exposure and HLA in healthy donors. Produced via immunoSEQ multiplex PCR; TCRdb's table is partial and in-frame only. Found here are 150,000 to 200,000 clones, more than 80% of them singletons; the top ten hold around 7%. Sequencing input: PBMCs. These TCRs come from a man aged 18-30 years in good health and CMV-seropositive.

The chain carries TRBV30 and TRBJ2-3; TRBD2 agrees at 9 bases. This CDR3 is built from 14 residues. In germline, CDR1 is GTSNPN, CDR2 SVGIG (reference sequence). J gave up 0 bases and V 3 bases, and 1 base lay outside the gene matches. CDR3: CAWRGLASTDTQYF. CDR3 DNA: TGTGCCTGGAGGGGACTAGCTAGCACAGATACGCAGTATTTT.

The chain carries TRBV7-9 and TRBJ2-2; TRBD2 matches 13 bases. The CDR3 spans 17 residues. Germline CDR1 reads SEHNR; CDR2 reads FQNEAQ (reference sequence). V was pared by 4 bases and J by 0 bases, with 2 bases of the junction left unmatched. The CDR3 loop reads CASSSTSGRTNTGELFF. CDR3 nucleotides: TGTGCCAGCAGCTCGACTAGCGGGAGGACGAACACCGGGGAGCTGTTTTTT. Complete variable domain (other parts from reference TRBV7-9 and TRBJ2-2): DTGVSQNPRHKITKRGQNVTFRCDPISEHNRLYWYRQTLGQGPEFLTYFQNEAQLEKSRLLSDRFSAERPKGSFSTLEIQRTEQGDSAMYLCASSSTSGRTNTGELFFGEGSRLTVL.

This chain connects TRBV9 to TRBJ1-1; TRBD1 matches 10 bases. J lost 2 bases, V lost 3 bases, and 4 bases had no gene match. CDR1 and CDR2 (germline): SGDLS, YYNGEE. This CDR3 comprises 15 residues. CDR3 DNA sequence: TGTGCCAGCAGCGCCGGGACAGGGGCTAACACTGAAGCTTTCTTT. This translates into CASSAGTGANTEAFF.

This clone was recorded only once. V gene TRBV27 combines with J gene TRBJ2-7, with 8 bases aligning to TRBD2. V was pared by 11 bases and J by 1 base, with 7 bases of the junction left unmatched. The germline V gene encodes CDR1 MNHEY and CDR2 SMNVEV (reference sequence). The CDR3 runs to 13 residues. The CDR3 spells CAAGGGGSYEQYF. The CDR3 region has the DNA TGTGCCGCGGGAGGAGGGGGGTCCTACGAGCAGTACTTC.

The chain uses TRBV27 and TRBJ2-7, with TRBD1 as a possible D gene (5 bases). Trimming removed 3 bases from V and 2 bases from J, with 8 bases in between. The CDR3 is 13 residues long. CDR1 MNHEY and CDR2 SMNVEV come from the germline V gene (reference sequence). Here the CDR3 reads CASSLAGTYEQYF. The CDR3 bases are TGTGCCAGCAGTTTGGCAGGGACCTACGAGCAGTACTTC.

This chain links TRBV29-1 with TRBJ2-3; a possible D gene is TRBD2 (5 bases). CDR1 SQVTM and CDR2 ANQGSEA come from the germline V gene. This CDR3 spans 12 amino acids. V was shortened by 6 bases and J by 5 bases, with 12 bases between the two germline ends. CDR3 amino acids: CSVEVGEDTQYF. The CDR3 DNA is TGCAGCGTGGAGGTAGGCGAAGATACGCAGTATTTT.

The chain carries TRBV11-3 and TRBJ2-1; 12 positions agree with TRBD2. The V gene end was trimmed by 3 bases and the J gene end by 8 bases; junction bases not matched to a gene: 8. This CDR3 is built from 16 residues. Germline CDR1 and CDR2: SGHNT and YENEEA. The CDR3 DNA is TGTGCCAGCAGCTTTGGGACTAGCGGGCATCTGGATGAGCAGTTCTTC. Protein sequence: CASSFGTSGHLDEQFF.

This clone has a single count. The rearrangement uses TRBV4-3 and TRBJ2-2; 8 nucleotides match TRBD2. The CDR3 is 17 amino acids. Germline-derived CDR1 and CDR2 are LGHNA and YSLEER. V lost 1 base and J lost 6; bases outside the gene matches: 10. The CDR3: CASSQGSAGAGAGELFF. The CDR3 region has the DNA TGCGCCAGCAGCCAAGGATCAGCGGGAGCGGGGGCCGGGGAGCTGTTTTTT.

In its sample, this clone was seen a few times. V gene TRBV2 combines with J gene TRBJ2-2, with a tentative D call TRBD2 (5 bases). Germline V gene sequence: CDR1 SNHLY, CDR2 FYNNEI. The CDR3 runs 18 residues. V was trimmed by 2 bases and J by 0 bases, leaving 16 bases between them. The CDR3 DNA follows: TGTGCCAGCAGTGAAATAGGGAGCTGGTACGCGAACACCGGGGAGCTGTTTTTT. Translating it yields CASSEIGSWYANTGELFF.

The chain combines TRBV10-3 with TRBJ2-2, with 10 bases matching TRBD1. Germline V gives CDR1 ENHRY, CDR2 SYGVKD. CDR3 length: 15 residues. Trimming at V came to 6 bases and at J to 0 bases, leaving 1 base not matched to a gene. This CDR3 reads CAIRGQGPNTGELFF. DNA of the CDR3: TGTGCCATCAGGGGACAGGGGCCGAACACCGGGGAGCTGTTTTTT.

V and J are TRBV5-4 and TRBJ2-5, with TRBD2 matching 11 bases. There are 17 residues in the CDR3. Germline CDR1 reads SGHNT; CDR2 reads YYREEE (reference sequence). Trimming cost V 0 bases and J 3 bases; bases outside gene matches: 7. CDR3: CASSLVGGLAVEETQYF. The CDR3 DNA reads TGTGCCAGCAGCTTGGTGGGGGGACTAGCGGTTGAAGAGACCCAGTACTTC.

V gene TRBV6-1 combines with J gene TRBJ2-4; 7 bases match TRBD1. Trimming removed 6 bases from V and 1 base from J; junction bases left unmatched: 6. CDR3 length: 15 amino acids. The V gene's germline CDR1 is MNHNS and CDR2 SASEGT. CDR3 residues: CASRDPGQAKNIQYF. In nucleotides, the CDR3 is TGTGCCAGCAGGGACCCGGGACAGGCCAAAAACATTCAGTACTTC.